This T cell receptor (beta chain) was identified in a study of radiation and T cells in renal cell carcinoma. Notes on the study in general: From baseline, blood top tumor clonotypes peaked at 2 weeks post-radiation. Pretreatment tumor biopsies were lacking, so baseline clonotypes are unknown.

The V and J ends lost 3 bases and 0 bases, in that order; junction bases with no gene match: 11. The CDR3 has 19 amino acids. Germline CDR1 LNHDA, CDR2 SQIVND (reference sequence). As to time point: blood 2 weeks post-SBRT. Treatment described: 15 Gy SBRT to primary tumor, nephrectomy 4 weeks later. After SBRT, blood was collected at 2 and 4 weeks, plus baseline. Clear cell pathology was present in this patient's renal cell carcinoma. On this clone: Its antigen is as yet unknown.

TCRdb's table, derived via immunoSEQ multiplex PCR, lists solely in-frame clones and lacks some. The table lists some 150,000 clones, about 87% of them singletons. This clonotype originated in a woman between 50 and 59 years old with renal cell carcinoma. The V call is TRBV19, the J call TRBJ2-4; 10 bases align to TRBD1. Specimen: blood, collected from a patient whose treatment included radiotherapy and nephrectomy. For the CDR3, the DNA is TGTGCCAGTAGTATCGGGACAGGGGATCGTGTCCTAGCCAAAAACATTCAGTACTTC. As protein: CASSIGTGDRVLAKNIQYF.